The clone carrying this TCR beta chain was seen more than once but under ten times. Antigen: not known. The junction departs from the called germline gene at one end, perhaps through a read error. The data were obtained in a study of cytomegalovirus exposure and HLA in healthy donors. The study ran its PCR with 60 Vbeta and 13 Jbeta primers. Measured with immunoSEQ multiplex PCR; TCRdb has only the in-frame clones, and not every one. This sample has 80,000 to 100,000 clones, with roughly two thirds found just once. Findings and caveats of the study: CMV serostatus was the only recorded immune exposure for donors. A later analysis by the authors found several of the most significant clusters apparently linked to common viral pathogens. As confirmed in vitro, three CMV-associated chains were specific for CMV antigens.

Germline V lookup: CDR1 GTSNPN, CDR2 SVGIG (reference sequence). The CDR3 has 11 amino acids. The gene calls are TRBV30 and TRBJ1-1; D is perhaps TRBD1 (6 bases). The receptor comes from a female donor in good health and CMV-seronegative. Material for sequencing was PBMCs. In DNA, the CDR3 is TGTGCCTACCTAGGGGGGGGGAGGCCAGGGTTT. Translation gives CAYLGGGRPGF.